Presented here are 18 T cell receptor beta chains from one specimen sequenced in a study of cytomegalovirus exposure and HLA in healthy donors. The PCR employed 60 Vbeta primers together with 13 Jbeta primers. Method: immunoSEQ multiplex PCR; TCRdb's copy keeps in-frame clones and lacks some. The repertoire includes 150,000 to 200,000 clones, around 80% of them detected once, and roughly 6.3% sits in the top ten. Material: PBMCs. These receptors were collected from a male donor in good health and CMV-seropositive.

The chain carries TRBV30 and TRBJ2-1; TRBD2 is a possible D gene (6 bases). Trimming pared 3 bases from V and 1 base from J, leaving 10 bases between. Germline V gene data show CDR1 as GTSNPN and CDR2 as SVGIG (reference sequence). The CDR3 has 14 amino acids. CDR3 in amino acids: CAWRGAGSYNEQFF. The CDR3 bases are TGTGCCTGGAGAGGCGCGGGATCCTACAATGAGCAGTTCTTC.

The chain carries TRBV14 and TRBJ2-4, with 8 bases matching TRBD1. With V trimmed by 2 bases and J by 6 bases, 6 bases remained unmatched. The CDR3 runs 15 residues. Germline CDR1 reads SGHDN; CDR2 reads FVKESK. As DNA, the CDR3 is TGTGCCAGCAGCCAAAAGGACAGGGTAGGAAACATTCAGTACTTC. Translating it yields CASSQKDRVGNIQYF.

The chain has TRBV10-1 and TRBJ2-5; no definite D call. The CDR3 consists of 14 residues. Germline CDR1 reads WNHNN; CDR2 reads SYGVQD (reference sequence). V lost 4 bases and J 5 bases, leaving 14 bases between the germline ends. CDR3 sequence: CASSARSPWETQYF. The CDR3 DNA is TGCGCCAGCAGTGCTAGGAGCCCCTGGGAGACCCAGTACTTC.

The chain carries TRBV27 and TRBJ2-7; TRBD2 aligns across 8 bases. The V segment lost 5 bases and the J segment 2 bases; nucleotides outside the gene matches: 11. Germline CDR1 and CDR2: MNHEY and SMNVEV (reference sequence). The CDR3 consists of 16 residues. CDR3 amino acids: CASSAKGLAVAYEQYF. CDR3 nucleotides: TGTGCCAGCAGTGCCAAAGGACTAGCAGTGGCCTACGAGCAGTACTTC.

V usage is TRBV25-1 and J usage is TRBJ1-1; 9 nucleotides agree with TRBD1. The CDR3 contains 14 residues. The junction had 3 bases not matched to a gene; V was cut back by 2 bases and J by 5 bases. CDR1 MGHDK and CDR2 SYGVNS come from the germline V gene. This CDR3 is CASSEGTGLTEAFF. DNA of the CDR3: TGTGCCAGCAGTGAAGGGACAGGGTTGACTGAAGCTTTCTTT. Full variable domain (remainder filled in from reference TRBV25-1 and TRBJ1-1): EADIYQTPRYLVIGTGKKITLECSQTMGHDKMYWYQQDPGMELHLIHYSYGVNSTEKGDLSSESTVSRIRTEHFPLTLESARPSHTSQYLCASSEGTGLTEAFFGQGTRLTVV.

This clone came up once. The chain employs TRBV2 and TRBJ2-7, with TRBD1 matching 8 bases. V shed 8 bases and J 5 bases; nucleotides not matched to a gene: 8. CDR3 length: 13 amino acids. Germline assignment: CDR1 SNHLY and CDR2 FYNNEI. The CDR3 loop is CASGYQGAHEQYF. As DNA, the CDR3 is TGTGCCAGCGGGTACCAGGGGGCCCACGAGCAGTACTTC.

The chain has TRBV5-1 and TRBJ2-3, with no clear D. V lost 0 bases and J lost 0, with 8 bases in between. Germline CDR1 and CDR2: SGHRS and YFSETQ. This CDR3 has 15 amino acids. The CDR3 DNA is TGCGCCAGCAGCTTGGGGCAGTCTAGCACAGATACGCAGTATTTT. This sequence encodes CASSLGQSSTDTQYF.

J is TRBJ2-7 and V is TRBV5-6; 7 bases align to TRBD1. This CDR3 comprises 13 residues. V lost 2 bases, J lost 5 bases, and 4 bases stayed unmatched. CDR1 and CDR2 from the germline V gene are SGHDT and YYEEEE. CDR3 sequence: CASSLTGVDEQYF. The CDR3 DNA is TGTGCCAGCAGCTTAACAGGGGTAGACGAGCAGTACTTC.

This sequence joins TRBV9 and TRBJ1-1; the D is unclear. This CDR3 has 13 amino acids. Germline-derived CDR1 and CDR2 are SGDLS and YYNGEE. Trimming cost V 2 bases and J 2 bases, with 7 bases left between them. The CDR3 region is CASSVSTNTEAFF. The CDR3 DNA is TGTGCCAGCAGCGTCTCGACAAACACTGAAGCTTTCTTT. Full variable domain (outside the CDR3, taken from reference TRBV9 and TRBJ1-1): DSGVTQTPKHLITATGQRVTLRCSPRSGDLSVYWYQQSLDQGLQFLIQYYNGEERAKGNILERFSAQQFPDLHSELNLSSLELGDSALYFCASSVSTNTEAFFGQGTRLTVV.

This chain joins TRBV5-4 and TRBJ2-1, with 15 nucleotides matching TRBD2. Germline V gene data show CDR1 as SGHNT and CDR2 as YYREEE (reference sequence). The junction had 7 bases not matched to a gene; V was cut back by 0 bases and J by 6 bases. This CDR3 comprises 18 residues. The CDR3 loop is CASSLGTSGRALRNEQFF. The CDR3 bases are TGTGCCAGCAGCTTGGGGACTAGCGGGAGGGCCCTCCGCAATGAGCAGTTCTTC.

The J gene is TRBJ2-7, the V gene TRBV29-1; 7 bases align to TRBD1. Germline loops: CDR1 SQVTM, CDR2 ANQGSEA. The CDR3 is 12 residues long. J lost 4 bases, V lost 4 bases, and 4 bases had no gene match. The CDR3 bases are TGCAGCGTTGTCGGGACAGCTTACGAGCAGTACTTC. Translating it yields CSVVGTAYEQYF.

The CDR3, as DNA: TGTGCCAGCAGCGGTTCCCCCTATGAGCAGTTCTTC. Encoded protein: CASSGSPYEQFF. The rearrangement uses TRBV27 and TRBJ2-1; unclear D gene. The CDR3 contains 12 residues. Trimming shortened V by 6 bases and J by 8 bases, and 11 bases separated the two germline ends. Germline V gives CDR1 MNHEY, CDR2 SMNVEV (reference sequence).

In this sample, this clone turned up once. The V and J genes are TRBV19 and TRBJ1-4; D is uncertain. Germline V gives CDR1 LNHDA, CDR2 SQIVND (reference sequence). The CDR3 has 15 amino acids. V was clipped by 4 bases and J by 5 bases, with 14 bases between them. The CDR3 is CASSTVGGSNEKLFF. CDR3 nucleotide sequence: TGTGCCAGTAGTACGGTTGGCGGCTCGAATGAAAAACTGTTTTTT.

With regard to this clone: The germline gene is not matched at one end of the junction; a read error may be the cause. This chain joins TRBV7-9 and TRBJ1-6, with unresolved D. Germline CDR1 SEHNR, CDR2 FQNEAQ (reference sequence). The CDR3 contains 19 residues. The CDR3 sequence: CSSSLTRGSPKYINSPLHF. In nucleotides, the CDR3 is TGTTCCAGCAGCTTAACGAGAGGCAGCCCCAAATATATAAATTCACCCCTCCACTTT.

In this sample, this clone turned up once. The chain joins TRBV27 to TRBJ1-5, with TRBD1 matching over 7 bases. CDR1 is MNHEY, CDR2 SMNVEV, per germline (reference sequence). V lost 6 bases, J lost 3 bases, and 11 bases stayed unmatched. The CDR3 contains 16 residues. The CDR3 DNA follows: TGTGCCAGCAGCCCTCAGGGGGTGATTCACAATCAGCCCCAGCATTTT. This sequence encodes CASSPQGVIHNQPQHF.

This clone was detected a few times. CDR3 protein: CAISRQASGSPLHF. The DNA of the CDR3 is TGTGCCATCAGTCGACAGGCGTCTGGATCACCCCTCCACTTT. The chain has TRBV10-3 and TRBJ1-6; possible D gene TRBD1, 6 bases. The CDR3 has 14 amino acids. The germline CDR1 and CDR2 sequences are ENHRY and SYGVKD. The V and J ends lost 5 bases and 10 bases respectively, with 15 bases between them.

CDR3 sequence: CASSVAGGGYTEAFF. CDR3 in DNA: TGTGCCAGCAGCGTAGCGGGTGGAGGATATACTGAAGCTTTCTTT. V and J are TRBV9 and TRBJ1-1, with no clear D. Per the germline V gene, CDR1 is SGDLS and CDR2 is YYNGEE. V was cut by 0 bases and J by 5 bases, with 14 bases left in between. This CDR3 is 15 amino acids long.

This chain joins TRBV11-3 and TRBJ2-2, with D possibly matching TRBD2 (6 bases). The CDR3 runs to 18 residues. With 3 bases removed from V and 0 bases from J, the gap between germline ends came to 17 bases. Germline CDR1 reads SGHNT; CDR2 reads YENEEA. In nucleotides, the CDR3 is TGTGCCAGCAGCTTGGTGGAGGGCATCGCGTCGAACACCGGGGAGCTGTTTTTT. Protein product: CASSLVEGIASNTGELFF.